This T cell receptor beta chain is drawn from a study of CD8 T cells in ankylosing spondylitis. Study-level points and caveats: What appeared characteristic of ankylosing spondylitis blood was a TCR beta motif of eight highly homologous variants.

There are a few counts of this clonotype. What it recognizes is unknown. The CDR3 consists of 11 residues. V lost 7 bases and J 4 bases, leaving 5 bases between the germline ends. Germline V gene sequence: CDR1 KGHSH, CDR2 LQKENI. TCRdb re-called the 5' RACE reads through MiXCR, storing one row per CDR3 protein. The repertoire consists of over 600,000 distinct CDR3 sequences, with roughly 20% occurring once and the leading ten covering around 19%. The sequence was collected from a male donor with ankylosing spondylitis. The genes are TRBV18 and TRBJ2-1; D remains ambiguous. The sequenced material came from blood, either unsorted or a sorted T cell fraction (not recorded which). The CDR3 DNA reads as TGTGCCAGCTATTCTTACAATGAGCAGTTCTTC. This codes for CASYSYNEQFF.